These 5 T cell receptor beta chains came from one sample sequenced in a study of T cell repertoires in cytomegalovirus infection. Their target antigens are unknown. A single record per CDR3 protein comes from TCRdb applying MiXCR to the reads. This table holds fewer than 950,000 distinct CDR3 sequences, 30% to 35% found once. The material was cultured CD8+ T cells from PBMCs, obtained from culture after CMV antigen stimulation. The origin of the receptors is a human donor in good health (CMV status not recorded). Some clones in this sample may be carry-over from other donors' samples.

This clonotype was counted a few times. The genes are TRBV7-9 and TRBJ2-5; the D is unclear. The CDR3 sequence is 15 residues long. CDR1 and CDR2 from the germline V gene are SEHNR and FQNEAQ (reference sequence). The ends were cut back, 5 bases at V and 4 bases at J, with 17 bases in the middle. This CDR3 reads CASSPLQNLRETQYF. CDR3 sequence (DNA): TGTGCCAGCAGCCCTCTACAGAACCTGCGAGAGACCCAGTACTTC.

The rearrangement joins TRBV4-3 to TRBJ1-3, with no clear D. CDR3 length equals 17 residues. With 3 bases removed from V and 4 bases from J, the gap between germline ends came to 19 bases. The germline gives CDR1 LGHNA, CDR2 YSLEER. The CDR3 here is CASSQSSTAQRGNTIYF. The DNA of the CDR3 is TGCGCCAGCAGCCAGAGCAGCACGGCTCAAAGGGGAAACACCATATATTTT.

This clonotype has only a few counts. The chain is built from TRBV15 and TRBJ1-1; 8 positions match TRBD1. The CDR3 spans 11 residues. Trimming cost V 6 bases and J 6 bases; bases outside gene matches: 0. Per the germline V gene, CDR1 is LNHNV and CDR2 is YYDKDF (reference sequence). CDR3 DNA: TGTGCCACCAGACAGGGGGCTGAAGCTTTCTTT. This encodes CATRQGAEAFF.

The rearrangement links TRBV27 to TRBJ1-1; no clear D gene. V lost 3 bases and J lost 1, with 15 bases in between. From germline, CDR1 is MNHEY and CDR2 SMNVEV (reference sequence). The CDR3 extends over 16 amino acids. The CDR3: CASSFSAARSNTEAFF. In DNA form, the CDR3 reads TGTGCCAGCAGTTTCAGTGCAGCCCGCTCGAACACTGAAGCTTTCTTT.

This clonotype has more than one count but fewer than ten. The J gene is TRBJ1-4, the V gene TRBV6-2 or TRBV6-3; D remains ambiguous. The germline V and J ends were trimmed by 6 bases and 12 bases, with 20 bases remaining between them. The germline CDR1 and CDR2 sequences are MNHEY and SVGEGT. The CDR3 consists of 14 residues. As DNA, the CDR3 is TGTGCCAGCAGGCCCCGCGGCGGCCGTGCACAACTGTTTTTT. It translates to CASRPRGGRAQLFF.